The T cell receptor beta chain under discussion was sequenced for a study of human T cells and chemical hapten exposure. The CDR3 is 13 amino acids. V gave up 9 bases and J gave up 3 bases, with 15 bases separating them. CDR1 and CDR2 (germline): MNHEY, SVGAGI. Time point: pre-sensitization, week 0. Treatment noted: therapeutic diphenylcyclopropenone sensitization with weekly scalp DPC. It was unfractionated whole blood from which total RNA was extracted. TCRdb passed the RACE reads through MiXCR, listing each CDR3 protein once. The sample holds just under 35,000 distinct CDR3 sequences, under 13% seen once. This clonotype was observed at least ten times.

The gene calls are TRBV6-5 and TRBJ2-7; D is perhaps TRBD1 or TRBD2 (5 bases each). This TCR derives from a man aged 50-60 years with alopecia areata. Some clones in this sample may be carry-over from other donors' samples. Sequenced here: whole blood, sampled in connection with sensitization to the hapten diphenylcyclopropenone (DPC). The CDR3 region is CASTVAGSYEQYF. CDR3 DNA sequence: TGTGCCAGTACCGTGGCAGGGAGCTACGAGCAGTACTTC.